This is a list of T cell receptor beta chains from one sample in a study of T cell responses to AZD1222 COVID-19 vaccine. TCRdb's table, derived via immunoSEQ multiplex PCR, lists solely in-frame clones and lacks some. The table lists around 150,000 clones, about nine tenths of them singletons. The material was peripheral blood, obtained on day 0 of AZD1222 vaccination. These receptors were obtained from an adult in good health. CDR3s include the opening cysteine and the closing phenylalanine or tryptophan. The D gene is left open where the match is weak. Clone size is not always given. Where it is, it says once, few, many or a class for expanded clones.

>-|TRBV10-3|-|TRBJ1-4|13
TGTGCCATCAGTGACCTCAGCGGTGAAAAACTGTTTTTT
CAISDLSGEKLFF
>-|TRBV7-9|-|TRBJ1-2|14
TGTGCCAGCAGCTCCCAGGGGAGGGTTGTCGGCTACACCTTC
CASSSQGRVVGYTF
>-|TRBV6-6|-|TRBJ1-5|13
TGTGCCAGCAGTTACTCACCCGATCAGCCCCAGCATTTT
CASSYSPDQPQHF
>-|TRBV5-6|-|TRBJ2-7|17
TGTGCCAGCAGACAACAGGGTTGGGAGGGACGGACCTACGAGCAGTACTTC
CASRQQGWEGRTYEQYF
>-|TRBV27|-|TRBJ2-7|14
TGTGCCAGCAGTTACGGGCATCGGTCCTACGAGCAGTACTTC
CASSYGHRSYEQYF
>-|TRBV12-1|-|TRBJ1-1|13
TGTGCCAGCAGCTTGTTGGGGGGATTTACAGCTTTCTTT
CASSLLGGFTAFF
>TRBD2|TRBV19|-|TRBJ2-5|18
TGTGCCAGTAGTATAGATCGGGCGACTAGCGGGAGAGGAGAGACCCAGTACTTC
CASSIDRATSGRGETQYF
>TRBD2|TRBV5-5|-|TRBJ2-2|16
TGTGCCAGCAGCCATGGCCCAAGCGGGGGTACCGGGGAGCTGTTTTTT
CASSHGPSGGTGELFF
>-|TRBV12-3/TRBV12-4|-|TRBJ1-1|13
TGTGCCAGCAGTTTTGGGGACGGGACAACTGCTTTCTTT
CASSFGDGTTAFF
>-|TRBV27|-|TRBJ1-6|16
TGTGCCAGCAGTTTTAATGGGGTCTCCTATAATTCACCCCTCCACTTT
CASSFNGVSYNSPLHF
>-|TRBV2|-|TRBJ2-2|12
TGTGCCAGCAGTGGGGGCACCGGGGAGCTGTTTTTT
CASSGGTGELFF
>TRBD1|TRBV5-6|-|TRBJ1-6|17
TGTGCCAGCAGCGCCTCCGGGACAGGGGGCGGTAATTCACCCCTCCACTTT
CASSASGTGGGNSPLHF
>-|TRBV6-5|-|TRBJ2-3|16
TGTGCCAGCAGTTACGGGGGAGCGCTTGGGGGAGATACGCAGTATTTT
CASSYGGALGGDTQYF
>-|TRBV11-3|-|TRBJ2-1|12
TGTGCCAGCAAGGAGAGAGGCGATGAGCAGTTCTTC
CASKERGDEQFF
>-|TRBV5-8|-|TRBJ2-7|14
TGTGCCAGCAGCCTCTATCCCGGGGGGCCCGAGCAGTACTTC
CASSLYPGGPEQYF
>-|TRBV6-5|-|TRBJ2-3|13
TGTGCCAGCAGGGTGGGACCCACAGATACGCAGTATTTT
CASRVGPTDTQYF
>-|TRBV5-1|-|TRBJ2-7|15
TGCGCCAGCAGCGATCCCCCGAGGGGCTCCTACGAGCAGTACTTC
CASSDPPRGSYEQYF
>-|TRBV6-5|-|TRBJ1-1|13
TGTGCCAGCAGTTACACGGGGAACACTGAAGCTTTCTTT
CASSYTGNTEAFF
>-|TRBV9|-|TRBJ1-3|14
TGTGCCAGCAGCGCGGTAGTCTCTGGAAACACCATATATTTT
CASSAVVSGNTIYF
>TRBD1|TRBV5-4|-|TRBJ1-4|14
TGTGCCAGCAGCGCCGGACAGGGAGATGAAAAACTGTTTTTT
CASSAGQGDEKLFF
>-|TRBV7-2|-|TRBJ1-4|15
TGTGCCAGCAGCTTATTCCGGAGTCGACCGGGAAAACTGTTTTTT
CASSLFRSRPGKLFF
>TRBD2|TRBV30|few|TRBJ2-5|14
TGTGCCTGGAGTGTAGGGCTAGCGGAAGAGACCCAGTACTTC
CAWSVGLAEETQYF
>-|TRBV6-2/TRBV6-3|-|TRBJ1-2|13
TGTGCCAGCAGTCTCGACAGTATCTATGGCTACACCTTC
CASSLDSIYGYTF
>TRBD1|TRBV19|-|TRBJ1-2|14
TGTGCCAGTAACTCTCAATCCGGGACAGAAGGCTACACCTTC
CASNSQSGTEGYTF
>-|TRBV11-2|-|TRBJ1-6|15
TGTGCCAGCAGTGGGGGCTTACACAGGATTTCACCCCTCCACTTT
CASSGGLHRISPLHF
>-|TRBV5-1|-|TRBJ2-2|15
TGCGCCAGCAGTCTCCAGGGGTTGGACACCGGGGAGCTGTTTTTT
CASSLQGLDTGELFF
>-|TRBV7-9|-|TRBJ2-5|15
TGTGCCAGCAGCCTTAGCGGAACCGGGCAAGAGACCCAGTACTTC
CASSLSGTGQETQYF
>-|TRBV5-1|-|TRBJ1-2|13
TGCGCCAGCAGCTTACAGGGAGGTAGTGGCTACACCTTC
CASSLQGGSGYTF
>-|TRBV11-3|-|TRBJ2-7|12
TGTGCCAGCAGCCTGGACAATCAGGAGCAGTACTTC
CASSLDNQEQYF